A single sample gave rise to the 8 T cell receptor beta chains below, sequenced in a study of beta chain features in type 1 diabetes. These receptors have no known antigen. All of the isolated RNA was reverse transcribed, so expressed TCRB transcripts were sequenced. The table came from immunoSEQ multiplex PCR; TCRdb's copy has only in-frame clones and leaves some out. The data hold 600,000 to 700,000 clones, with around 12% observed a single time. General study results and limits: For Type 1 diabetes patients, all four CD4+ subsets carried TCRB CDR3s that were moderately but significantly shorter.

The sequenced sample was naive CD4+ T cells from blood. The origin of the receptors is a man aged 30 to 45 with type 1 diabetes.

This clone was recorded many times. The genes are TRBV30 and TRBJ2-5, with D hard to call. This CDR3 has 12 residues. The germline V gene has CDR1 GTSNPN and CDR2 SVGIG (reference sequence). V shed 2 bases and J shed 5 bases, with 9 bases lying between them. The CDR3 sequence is CAWSTLEETQYF. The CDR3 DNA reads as TGTGCCTGGAGTACCCTCGAGGAGACCCAGTACTTC.

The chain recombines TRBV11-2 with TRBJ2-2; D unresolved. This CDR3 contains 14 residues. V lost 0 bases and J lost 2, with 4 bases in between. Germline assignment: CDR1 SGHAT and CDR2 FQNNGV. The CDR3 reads CASSLEINTGELFF. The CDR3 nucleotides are TGTGCCAGCAGCTTAGAAATCAACACCGGGGAGCTGTTTTTT.

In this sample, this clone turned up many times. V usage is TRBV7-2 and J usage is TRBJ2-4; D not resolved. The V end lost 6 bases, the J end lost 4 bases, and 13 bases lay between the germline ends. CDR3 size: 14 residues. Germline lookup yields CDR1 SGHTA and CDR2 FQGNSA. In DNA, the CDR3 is TGTGCCAGCAGACTCGACACCACAAAAAACATTCAGTACTTC. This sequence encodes CASRLDTTKNIQYF.

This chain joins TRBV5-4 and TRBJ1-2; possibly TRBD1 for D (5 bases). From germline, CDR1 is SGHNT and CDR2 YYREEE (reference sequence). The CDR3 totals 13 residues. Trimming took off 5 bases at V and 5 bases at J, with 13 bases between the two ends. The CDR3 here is CASSPGTEYGYTF. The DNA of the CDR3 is TGTGCCAGCAGTCCCGGGACGGAGTATGGCTACACCTTC.

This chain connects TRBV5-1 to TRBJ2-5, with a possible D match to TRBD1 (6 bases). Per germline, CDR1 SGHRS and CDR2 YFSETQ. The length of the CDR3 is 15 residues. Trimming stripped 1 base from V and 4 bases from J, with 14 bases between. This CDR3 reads CASSLSSGERETQYF. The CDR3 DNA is TGCGCCAGCAGCTTGAGCTCAGGGGAGAGAGAGACCCAGTACTTC.

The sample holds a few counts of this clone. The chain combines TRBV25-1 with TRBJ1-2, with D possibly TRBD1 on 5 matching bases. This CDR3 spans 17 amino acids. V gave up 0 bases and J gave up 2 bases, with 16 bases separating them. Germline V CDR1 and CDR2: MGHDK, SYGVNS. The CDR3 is CASSEYPGRGGNYGYTF. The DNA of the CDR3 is TGTGCCAGCAGTGAATACCCAGGTCGGGGCGGAAACTATGGCTACACCTTC.

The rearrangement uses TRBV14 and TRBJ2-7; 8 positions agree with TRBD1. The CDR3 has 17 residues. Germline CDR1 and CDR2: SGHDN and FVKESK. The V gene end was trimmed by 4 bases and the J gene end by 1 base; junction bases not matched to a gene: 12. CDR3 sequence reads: CASSPYLGTGTSYEQYF. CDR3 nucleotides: TGTGCCAGCAGCCCTTACTTAGGGACAGGTACATCCTACGAGCAGTACTTC.

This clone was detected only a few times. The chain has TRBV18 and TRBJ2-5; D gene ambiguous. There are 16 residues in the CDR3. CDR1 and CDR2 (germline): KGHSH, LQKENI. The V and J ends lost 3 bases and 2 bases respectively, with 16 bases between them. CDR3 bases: TGTGCCAGCTCACCGCCCACGGCAGGCCGGCAAGAGACCCAGTACTTC. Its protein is CASSPPTAGRQETQYF.